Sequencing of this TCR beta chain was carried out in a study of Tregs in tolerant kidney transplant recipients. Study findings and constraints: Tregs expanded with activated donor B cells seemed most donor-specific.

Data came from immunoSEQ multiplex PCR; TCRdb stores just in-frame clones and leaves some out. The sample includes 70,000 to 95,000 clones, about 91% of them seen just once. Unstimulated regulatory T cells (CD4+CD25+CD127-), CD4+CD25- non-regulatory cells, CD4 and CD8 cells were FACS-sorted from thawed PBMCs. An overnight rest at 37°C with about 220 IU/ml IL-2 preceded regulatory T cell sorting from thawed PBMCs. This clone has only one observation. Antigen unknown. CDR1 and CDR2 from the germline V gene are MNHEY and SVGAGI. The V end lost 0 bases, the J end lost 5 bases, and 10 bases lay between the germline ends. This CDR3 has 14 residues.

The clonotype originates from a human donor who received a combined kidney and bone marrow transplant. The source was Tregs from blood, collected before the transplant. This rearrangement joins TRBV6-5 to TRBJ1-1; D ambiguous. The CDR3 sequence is CASSYSRMRTEAFF. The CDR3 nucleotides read TGTGCCAGCAGTTACTCAAGGATGAGGACTGAAGCTTTCTTT.